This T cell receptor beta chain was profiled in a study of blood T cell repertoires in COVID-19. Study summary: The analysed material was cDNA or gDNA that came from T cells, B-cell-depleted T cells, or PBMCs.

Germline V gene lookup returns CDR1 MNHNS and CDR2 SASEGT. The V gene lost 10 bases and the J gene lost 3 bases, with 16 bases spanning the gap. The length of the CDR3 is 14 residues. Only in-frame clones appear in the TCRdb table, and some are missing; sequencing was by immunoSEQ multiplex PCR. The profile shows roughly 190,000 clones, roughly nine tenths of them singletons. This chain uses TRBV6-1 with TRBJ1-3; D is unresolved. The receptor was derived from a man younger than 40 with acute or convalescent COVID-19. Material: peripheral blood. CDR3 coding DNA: TGTGCCACAACTATACCGGGAGTTGGAAACACCATATATTTT. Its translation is CATTIPGVGNTIYF.